These 18 T cell receptor beta chains came from one sample sequenced in a study of blood T cell repertoires in COVID-19. Only in-frame clones appear in the TCRdb table, and some are missing; sequencing was by immunoSEQ multiplex PCR. The table lists hundreds of thousands of clones, around 87% of them singletons. Sequences were obtained from peripheral blood. The receptor set was obtained from a woman aged 55-70 years with COVID-19, enrolled during active disease.

This chain links TRBV6-5 with TRBJ1-6; D remains ambiguous. The CDR3 has 16 amino acids. Germline V gene data show CDR1 as MNHEY and CDR2 as SVGAGI. With 2 bases removed from V and 1 base from J, the gap between germline ends came to 9 bases. The CDR3 protein is CASSYNGGSYNSPLHF. The CDR3 nucleotides are TGTGCCAGCAGTTACAATGGCGGATCCTATAATTCACCCCTCCACTTT.

The CDR3 DNA follows: TGTGCCAGTACCCCGGGACTGGCTGGGGCCAACGTCCTGACTTTC. Its translation: CASTPGLAGANVLTF. The chain carries TRBV19 and TRBJ2-6, with a possible D match to TRBD2 (6 bases). The CDR3 totals 15 residues. The germline gives CDR1 LNHDA, CDR2 SQIVND (reference sequence). Trimming cost V 7 bases and J 2 bases, with 12 bases left between them.

V is TRBV5-1 and J is TRBJ2-3, with 8 bases identical to TRBD1. The CDR3 spans 14 residues. Germline CDR1 reads SGHRS; CDR2 reads YFSETQ. V was pared by 4 bases and J by 5 bases, with 6 bases of the junction left unmatched. The CDR3 DNA reads TGCGCCAGCAGCCTGGACAGGGCGGGAGATACGCAGTATTTT. Amino acids: CASSLDRAGDTQYF.

The chain combines TRBV7-6 with TRBJ1-1; tentatively, D is TRBD1 (5 bases). The CDR3 has 15 residues. Between the trimmed V and J ends, which lost 5 bases and 0 bases, there was a span of 13 bases. The V gene's germline CDR1 is SGHVS and CDR2 FNYEAQ. CDR3 amino acids: CASSARRDLNTEAFF. CDR3 DNA sequence: TGTGCCAGCAGCGCACGCCGGGACTTGAACACTGAAGCTTTCTTT.

CDR3 sequence: CASSDGASGDNEQFF. The DNA of the CDR3 is TGTGCCAGCAGCGATGGGGCTAGCGGAGACAATGAGCAGTTCTTC. This chain uses TRBV9 with TRBJ2-1; 7 nucleotides match TRBD2. The ends lost 3 bases at V and 5 bases at J; junction bases unmatched: 8. This CDR3 has 15 amino acids. Germline V gene data show CDR1 as SGDLS and CDR2 as YYNGEE.

The V gene is TRBV14, the J gene TRBJ1-6; D might be TRBD1 (6 bases). Germline loops: CDR1 SGHDN, CDR2 FVKESK. Deletions cut 4 bases from V and 10 bases from J, with 14 bases between. CDR3 length equals 14 residues. The CDR3: CASSPGQFWSPLHF. CDR3 coding DNA: TGTGCCAGCAGCCCTGGACAGTTTTGGTCACCCCTCCACTTT. Looking up the rest from reference TRBV14 and TRBJ1-6 gives the full variable domain: EAGVTQFPSHSVIEKGQTVTLRCDPISGHDNLYWYRRVMGKEIKFLLHFVKESKQDESGMPNNRFLAERTGGTYSTLKVQPAELEDSGVYFCASSPGQFWSPLHFGNGTRLTVT.

This chain connects TRBV4-1 to TRBJ2-5, with 9 nucleotides matching TRBD2. Germline loops: CDR1 MGHRA, CDR2 YSYEKL. J lost 1 base, V lost 3 bases, and 9 bases had no gene match. The CDR3 runs to 17 residues. The CDR3: CASSHEAGGGTQETQYF. The CDR3 DNA reads as TGCGCCAGCAGCCATGAAGCGGGGGGTGGGACCCAAGAGACCCAGTACTTC.

Comments on this clone: The sample contains more than one DNA sequence encoding this CDR3. The rearrangement links TRBV6-6 to TRBJ1-1, with a possible D match to TRBD1 (6 bases). Between the trimmed V and J ends, which lost 5 bases and 3 bases, there was a span of 10 bases. This CDR3 comprises 13 residues. Germline V gene data show CDR1 as MNHNY and CDR2 as SVGAGI (reference sequence). The CDR3 reads CASSPQGYTEAFF. The CDR3 DNA reads as TGTGCCAGCAGTCCACAGGGATACACTGAAGCTTTCTTT.

The chain joins TRBV30 to TRBJ2-4; D is possibly TRBD1 (5 bases). Germline CDR1 and CDR2: GTSNPN and SVGIG (reference sequence). This CDR3 is built from 13 residues. Trimming shortened V by 1 base and J by 2 bases, and 6 bases separated the two germline ends. CDR3 in amino acids: CAWSGQSKNIQYF. The CDR3 DNA sequence: TGTGCCTGGAGTGGACAGTCCAAAAACATTCAGTACTTC.

V is TRBV9 and J is TRBJ2-6; D not certain. Per the germline V gene, CDR1 is SGDLS and CDR2 is YYNGEE. Trimming took off 0 bases at V and 0 bases at J, with 10 bases between the two ends. The CDR3 sequence is 17 residues long. DNA for the CDR3: TGTGCCAGCAGCGTAGCAGGCCCGAGCTCTGGGGCCAACGTCCTGACTTTC. Its translation: CASSVAGPSSGANVLTF.

V gene TRBV5-1 combines with J gene TRBJ2-3, with 9 bases aligning to TRBD2. The germline CDR1 and CDR2 sequences are SGHRS and YFSETQ. The CDR3 runs to 15 residues. J was trimmed by 5 bases and V by 0 bases; bases with no gene match: 4. The CDR3 protein is CASSLGLAGKDTQYF. DNA of the CDR3: TGCGCCAGCAGCTTGGGGCTAGCGGGGAAAGATACGCAGTATTTT.

This clone was seen a single time. The chain has TRBV5-1 and TRBJ2-3; the D gene is possibly TRBD1 (6 bases). CDR3 length equals 14 residues. Trimming left V 4 bases short and J 1 base short, with 10 bases between. Germline V gene data show CDR1 as SGHRS and CDR2 as YFSETQ. The CDR3 loop is CASSHRQGTDTQYF. In nucleotides, the CDR3 is TGCGCCAGCAGCCATCGACAGGGCACAGATACGCAGTATTTT. Supplemented by reference TRBV5-1 and TRBJ2-3, the full variable domain reads KAGVTQTPRYLIKTRGQQVTLSCSPISGHRSVSWYQQTPGQGLQFLFEYFSETQRNKGNFPGRFSGRQFSNSRSEMNVSTLELGDSALYLCASSHRQGTDTQYFGPGTRLTVL.

This chain connects TRBV5-1 to TRBJ2-3; the D gene is possibly TRBD2 (5 bases). V dropped 0 bases and J dropped 0 bases, with 11 bases sitting between them. This CDR3 region has 16 residues. Germline CDR1 SGHRS, CDR2 YFSETQ. CDR3 loop: CASSLAGGASTDTQYF. The CDR3 DNA follows: TGCGCCAGCAGCTTGGCCGGAGGAGCCAGCACAGATACGCAGTATTTT.

The chain joins TRBV9 to TRBJ2-7, with a tentative D call TRBD1 (6 bases). CDR3 length: 15 amino acids. Trimming left V 0 bases short and J 3 bases short, with 13 bases between. Germline CDR1 is SGDLS and CDR2 is YYNGEE. This CDR3 is CASSVAGQSRYEQYF. The CDR3 DNA reads TGTGCCAGCAGCGTAGCCGGACAGTCACGCTACGAGCAGTACTTC.

The chain carries TRBV15 and TRBJ2-3; 8 nucleotides line up with TRBD1. This CDR3 comprises 15 residues. The J segment lost 6 bases and the V segment lost 2 bases, leaving 7 bases of the junction unmatched. CDR1 and CDR2 from the germline V gene are LNHNV and YYDKDF (reference sequence). The CDR3, as DNA: TGTGCCACCAGCAGATCCGGACAGGGTGCCGATACGCAGTATTTT. This encodes CATSRSGQGADTQYF.

The rearrangement links TRBV3-1 (or the pseudogene TRBV3-2) to TRBJ1-3; 7 bases align to TRBD1. The CDR3 length is 15 residues. Germline CDR1 is LGHDT and CDR2 is YNNKEL (reference sequence). With 4 bases clipped from V and 4 bases from J, the junction kept 7 bases outside the gene matches. Here the CDR3 DNA reads TGTGCCAGCAGCCGGACAGGAGGAAGAGGAAACACCATATATTTT. Amino acids: CASSRTGGRGNTIYF.

The chain employs TRBV2 and TRBJ1-2, with D perhaps matching TRBD1 (6 bases). The CDR3 has 14 residues. Germline CDR1 SNHLY, CDR2 FYNNEI. V was trimmed by 3 bases and J by 3 bases, leaving 11 bases between them. The DNA of the CDR3 is TGTGCCAGCAGTGACAGGGGCGCTTACTATGGCTACACCTTC. This codes for CASSDRGAYYGYTF.

The V and J genes are TRBV5-6 and TRBJ2-5; D might be TRBD1 (5 bases). Germline-derived CDR1 and CDR2 are SGHDT and YYEEEE. Trimming took off 4 bases at V and 10 bases at J, with 11 bases between the two ends. The CDR3 extends over 11 amino acids. CDR3 protein: CASSVTDSQYF. CDR3 in DNA: TGTGCCAGCAGCGTGACAGACAGCCAGTACTTC.